One TCR beta chain is described in this entry. Its antigen is currently unknown. The repertoire was sequenced with immunoSEQ multiplex PCR; TCRdb's copy has only in-frame clones and lacks some. The data show approximately 1.1 million clones, about 84% seen once. This specimen comes from a study of shared clonotypes between healthy human individuals. Findings and limits, study-wide: The four-donor shared clonotypes exceeded non-shared clonotypes in generation probability, with non-shared ones scoring lower.

CDR1 and CDR2 (germline): SGHVS, FQNEAQ. V was trimmed by 5 bases and J by 6 bases, leaving 14 bases between them. This CDR3 has 14 amino acids. The TCR originated in a young man in good health. Some clones in this sample may be carry-over from other donors' samples. What was sequenced was memory CD4+ T cells from PBMCs. The subset denotes: CD45RA-negative fraction. The rearrangement uses TRBV7-8 and TRBJ2-1; D uncertain. The CDR3 loop reads CASSPRPISNEQFF. DNA for the CDR3: TGTGCCAGCAGCCCTAGGCCCATCAGCAATGAGCAGTTCTTC.